This T cell receptor beta chain originates from a study of shared clonotypes between healthy human individuals. The method was immunoSEQ multiplex PCR; TCRdb's version includes in-frame clones alone and lacks a portion of them. This repertoire shows 470,000 or so clones, roughly 80% found once; its top ten account for 12%. Broader study findings: Donor clonotype sharing was expected to depend on sequencing depth.

Participating donors were healthy, HIV-negative adults free of recent acute infections or vaccinations. Within Nashville, Tennessee resided all donors, each a Caucasian adult. As to this clone: What it binds is unknown.

This CDR3 is built from 14 residues. Trimming took 7 bases from V and 6 from J, leaving 19 bases between them. The receptor's source is a woman aged 40 to 49 in good health. Some clones in this sample may be carry-over from other donors' samples. V usage is TRBV23-1 and J usage is TRBJ2-7; a weak D match, TRBD1 (6 bases). TRBV23-1 counts as an open reading frame of uncertain function. The sample taken for sequencing was PBMCs. This CDR3 reads CASIVSQGSGEQYF. The DNA of the CDR3 is TGCGCCAGCATCGTTAGCCAGGGGTCGGGCGAGCAGTACTTC.